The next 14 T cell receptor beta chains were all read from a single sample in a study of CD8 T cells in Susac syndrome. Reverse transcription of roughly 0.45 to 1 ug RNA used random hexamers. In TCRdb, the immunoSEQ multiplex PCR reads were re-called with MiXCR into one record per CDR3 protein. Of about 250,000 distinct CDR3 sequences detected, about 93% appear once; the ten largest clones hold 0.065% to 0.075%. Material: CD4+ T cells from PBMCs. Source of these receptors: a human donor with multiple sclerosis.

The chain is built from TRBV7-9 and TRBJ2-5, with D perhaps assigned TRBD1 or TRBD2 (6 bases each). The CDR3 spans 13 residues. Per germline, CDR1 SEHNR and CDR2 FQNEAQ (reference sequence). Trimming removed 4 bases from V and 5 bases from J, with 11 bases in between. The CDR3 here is CASSSRGPETQYF. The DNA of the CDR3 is TGTGCCAGCAGCTCCCGGGGGCCCGAGACCCAGTACTTC.

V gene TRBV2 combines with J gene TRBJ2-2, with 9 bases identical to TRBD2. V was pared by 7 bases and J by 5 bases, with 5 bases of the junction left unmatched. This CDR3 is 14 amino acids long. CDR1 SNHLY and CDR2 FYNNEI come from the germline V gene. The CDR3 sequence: CASKGTSNTGELFF. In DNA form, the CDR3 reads TGTGCCAGCAAGGGGACTAGCAATACCGGGGAGCTGTTTTTT. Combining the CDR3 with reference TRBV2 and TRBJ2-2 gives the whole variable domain EPEVTQTPSHQVTQMGQEVILRCVPISNHLYFYWYRQILGQKVEFLVSFYNNEISEKSEIFDDQFSVERPDGSNFTLKIRSTKLEDSAMYFCASKGTSNTGELFFGEGSRLTVL.

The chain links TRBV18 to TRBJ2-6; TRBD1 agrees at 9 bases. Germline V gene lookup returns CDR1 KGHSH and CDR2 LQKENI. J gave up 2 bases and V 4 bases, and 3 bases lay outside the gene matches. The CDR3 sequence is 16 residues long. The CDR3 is CASSRTGEAGANVLTF. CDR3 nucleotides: TGTGCCAGCTCACGGACAGGGGAAGCTGGGGCCAACGTCCTGACTTTC.

The CDR3 region is CASSPWGFEEDTQYF. As DNA, the CDR3 is TGTGCCAGCAGCCCCTGGGGATTCGAAGAAGATACGCAGTATTTT. This chain links TRBV7-2 with TRBJ2-3; D is ambiguous. V gave up 5 bases and J gave up 5 bases, with 17 bases separating them. From germline, CDR1 is SGHTA and CDR2 FQGNSA. The CDR3 totals 15 residues.

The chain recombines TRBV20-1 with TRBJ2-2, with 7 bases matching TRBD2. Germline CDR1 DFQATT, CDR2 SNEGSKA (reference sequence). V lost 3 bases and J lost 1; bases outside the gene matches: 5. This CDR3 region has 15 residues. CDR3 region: CSASLSSGNTGELFF. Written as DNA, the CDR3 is TGCAGTGCTAGTCTGTCTAGCGGGAACACCGGGGAGCTGTTTTTT.

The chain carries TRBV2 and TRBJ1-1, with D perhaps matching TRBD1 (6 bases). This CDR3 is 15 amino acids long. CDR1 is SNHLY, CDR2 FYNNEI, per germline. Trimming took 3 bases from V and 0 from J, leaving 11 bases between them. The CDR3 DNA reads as TGTGCCAGCAGTGAGACGAGACAGGTGAACACTGAAGCTTTCTTT. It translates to CASSETRQVNTEAFF.

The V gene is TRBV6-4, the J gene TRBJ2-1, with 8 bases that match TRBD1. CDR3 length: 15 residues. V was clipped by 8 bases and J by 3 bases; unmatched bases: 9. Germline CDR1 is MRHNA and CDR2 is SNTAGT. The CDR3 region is CASPPADRDYNEQFF. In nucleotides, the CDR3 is TGTGCCAGCCCACCGGCGGACAGGGACTACAATGAGCAGTTCTTC.

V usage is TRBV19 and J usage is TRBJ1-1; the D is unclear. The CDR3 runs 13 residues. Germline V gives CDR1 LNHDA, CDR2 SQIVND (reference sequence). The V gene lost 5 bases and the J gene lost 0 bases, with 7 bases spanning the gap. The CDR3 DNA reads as TGTGCCAGTAGTGAGGGCTTGAACACTGAAGCTTTCTTT. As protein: CASSEGLNTEAFF. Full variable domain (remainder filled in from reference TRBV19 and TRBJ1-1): DGGITQSPKYLFRKEGQNVTLSCEQNLNHDAMYWYRQDPGQGLRLIYYSQIVNDFQKGDIAEGYSVSREKKESFPLTVTSAQKNPTAFYLCASSEGLNTEAFFGQGTRLTVV.

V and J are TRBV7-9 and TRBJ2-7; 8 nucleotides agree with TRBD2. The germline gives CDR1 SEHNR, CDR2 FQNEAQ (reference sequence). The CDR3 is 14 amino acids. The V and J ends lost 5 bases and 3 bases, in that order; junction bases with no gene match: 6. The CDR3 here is CASSERGGNYEQYF. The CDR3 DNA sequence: TGTGCCAGCAGCGAACGGGGGGGAAACTACGAGCAGTACTTC.

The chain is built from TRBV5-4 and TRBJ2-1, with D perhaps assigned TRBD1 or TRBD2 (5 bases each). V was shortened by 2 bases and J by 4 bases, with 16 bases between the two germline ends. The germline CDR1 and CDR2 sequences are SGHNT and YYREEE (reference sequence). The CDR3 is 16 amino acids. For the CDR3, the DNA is TGTGCCAGCAGCTTACTCGGGATTGAGGGGTACAATGAGCAGTTCTTC. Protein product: CASSLLGIEGYNEQFF.

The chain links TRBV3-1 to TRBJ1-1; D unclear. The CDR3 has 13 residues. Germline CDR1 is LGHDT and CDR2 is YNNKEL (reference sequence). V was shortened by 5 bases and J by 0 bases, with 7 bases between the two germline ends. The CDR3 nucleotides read TGTGCCAGCAGCAACAATTTGAACACTGAAGCTTTCTTT. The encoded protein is CASSNNLNTEAFF.

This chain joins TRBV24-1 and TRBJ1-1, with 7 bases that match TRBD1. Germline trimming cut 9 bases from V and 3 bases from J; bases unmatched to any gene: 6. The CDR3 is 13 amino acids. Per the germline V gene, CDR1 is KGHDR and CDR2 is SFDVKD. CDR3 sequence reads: CATGKGADTEAFF. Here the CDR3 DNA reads TGTGCCACCGGGAAGGGGGCGGACACTGAAGCTTTCTTT.

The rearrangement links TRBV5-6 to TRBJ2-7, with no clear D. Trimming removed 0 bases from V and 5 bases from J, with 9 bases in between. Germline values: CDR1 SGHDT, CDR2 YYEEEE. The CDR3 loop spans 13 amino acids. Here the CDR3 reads CASSLVGFNEQYF. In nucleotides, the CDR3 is TGTGCCAGCAGCTTGGTAGGGTTCAACGAGCAGTACTTC.

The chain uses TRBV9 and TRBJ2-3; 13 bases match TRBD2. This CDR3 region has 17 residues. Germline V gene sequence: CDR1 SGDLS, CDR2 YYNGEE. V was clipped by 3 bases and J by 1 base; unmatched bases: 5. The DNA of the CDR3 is TGTGCCAGCAGCGGGCGGACTAGCGGGGGACGCACAGATACGCAGTATTTT. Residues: CASSGRTSGGRTDTQYF. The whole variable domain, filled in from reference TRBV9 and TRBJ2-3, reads DSGVTQTPKHLITATGQRVTLRCSPRSGDLSVYWYQQSLDQGLQFLIQYYNGEERAKGNILERFSAQQFPDLHSELNLSSLELGDSALYFCASSGRTSGGRTDTQYFGPGTRLTVL.